These 25 T cell receptor beta chains came from one sample sequenced in a study of cytomegalovirus exposure and HLA in healthy donors. The PCR was carried out with 60 Vbeta primers and 13 Jbeta primers. Libraries were prepared by immunoSEQ multiplex PCR; TCRdb keeps only in-frame clonotypes and omits some of them. The table lists 150,000 to 200,000 clones, less than 90% of them singletons. The material sequenced was PBMCs. These receptors were taken from a girl under three years old in good health and CMV-seronegative.

The chain couples TRBV4-1 to TRBJ2-2; maybe TRBD1 (5 bases). CDR1 and CDR2 from the germline V gene are MGHRA and YSYEKL. This CDR3 has 22 amino acids. V shed 2 bases and J shed 4 bases, with 32 bases lying between them. This CDR3 reads CASSQIRQQVTHRPWGTGELFF. The DNA for the CDR3 is TGCGCCAGCAGCCAAATTAGACAGCAGGTTACCCACCGACCCTGGGGCACCGGGGAGCTGTTTTTT.

The chain couples TRBV4-1 to TRBJ1-1; D may be TRBD1 (5 bases). The CDR3 runs 18 residues. V lost 0 bases and J lost 3, with 20 bases in between. Germline CDR1 and CDR2: MGHRA and YSYEKL. The CDR3 reads CASSQERLTVLTYTEAFF. Written as DNA, the CDR3 is TGCGCCAGCAGCCAAGAACGACTGACAGTACTCACCTACACTGAAGCTTTCTTT.

This clone was seen just once. The chain employs TRBV5-6 and TRBJ2-1; D is unclear. The CDR3 length is 12 residues. The germline V gene has CDR1 SGHDT and CDR2 YYEEEE. With 6 bases removed from V and 1 base from J, the gap between germline ends came to 5 bases. CDR3 protein: CASTSSYNEQFF. As DNA, the CDR3 is TGTGCCAGCACCTCGTCCTACAATGAGCAGTTCTTC.

The V and J genes are TRBV30 and TRBJ2-3, with 9 bases aligning to TRBD2. The CDR3 has 13 residues. J gave up 5 bases and V 1 base, and 1 base lay outside the gene matches. Germline V gene data show CDR1 as GTSNPN and CDR2 as SVGIG (reference sequence). The CDR3 nucleotides are TGTGCCTGGAGTGAAGCGGGGGGAGATACGCAGTATTTT. Protein: CAWSEAGGDTQYF.

The CDR3 spells CASSLSGTYEQYF. The CDR3 nucleotides are TGTGCCAGCAGCTTATCGGGGACCTACGAGCAGTACTTC. The rearrangement links TRBV7-9 to TRBJ2-7; weak D call: TRBD2 (5 bases). Trimming removed 2 bases from V and 2 bases from J, with 7 bases in between. CDR1 is SEHNR and CDR2 is FQNEAQ in the germline V gene (reference sequence). The CDR3 is 13 amino acids. The full variable domain, completed using reference TRBV7-9 and TRBJ2-7, is DTGVSQNPRHKITKRGQNVTFRCDPISEHNRLYWYRQTLGQGPEFLTYFQNEAQLEKSRLLSDRFSAERPKGSFSTLEIQRTEQGDSAMYLCASSLSGTYEQYFGPGTRLTVT.

The chain is built from TRBV4-2 and TRBJ2-2, with 7 positions matching TRBD2. The CDR3 runs to 17 residues. Germline CDR1 reads LGHNA; CDR2 reads YNFKEQ. Trimming took 2 bases from V and 7 from J; bases not matched to a gene: 13. CDR3 in amino acids: CASSQSIVRGRGGELFF. CDR3 sequence (DNA): TGTGCCAGCAGCCAAAGCATCGTCCGGGGGAGGGGCGGGGAGCTGTTTTTT.

In its sample, this clone was seen a few times. The rearrangement joins TRBV4-3 to TRBJ2-1; 9 bases agree with TRBD2. The germline gives CDR1 LGHNA, CDR2 YSLEER. The CDR3 covers 21 residues. Trimming took 0 bases from V and 1 from J; bases not matched to a gene: 16. CDR3 DNA: TGCGCCAGCAGCCAAGACGCTCCTAGCGGGGTTATGGGGAGGTCCTACAATGAGCAGTTCTTC. Residues: CASSQDAPSGVMGRSYNEQFF.

For this clone: The CDR3 end shows no conserved phenylalanine or tryptophan, and so a read error is likely. The gene calls are TRBV7-9 and TRBJ1-1; 7 bases align to TRBD1. Germline trimming cut 5 bases from V and 4 bases from J; bases unmatched to any gene: 7. This CDR3 contains 14 residues. Per the germline V gene, CDR1 is SEHNR and CDR2 is FQNEAQ (reference sequence). The CDR3: CASSQTGFGTEAFS. CDR3 DNA sequence: TGTGCCAGCAGCCAGACAGGGTTCGGCACTGAAGCTTTCTCT.

CDR3 coding DNA: TGTGCCAGCCGGAGGACGAACACCGGGGAGCTGTTTTTT. Encoded protein: CASRRTNTGELFF. The V and J genes are TRBV6-4 and TRBJ2-2, with D tentatively TRBD2 (5 bases). CDR1 and CDR2 (germline): MRHNA, SNTAGT. Between the trimmed V and J ends, which lost 8 bases and 0 bases, there was a span of 7 bases. The CDR3 contains 13 residues.

The rearrangement joins TRBV5-1 to TRBJ2-5; D is uncertain. Trimming shortened V by 1 base and J by 5 bases, and 6 bases separated the two germline ends. Looked up from germline, CDR1 is SGHRS and CDR2 is YFSETQ. This CDR3 comprises 12 residues. The CDR3 sequence is CASSLFLETQYF. DNA of the CDR3: TGCGCCAGCAGCTTGTTTCTCGAGACCCAGTACTTC. The full variable domain, in which reference TRBV5-1 and TRBJ2-5 provide the parts outside the CDR3, is KAGVTQTPRYLIKTRGQQVTLSCSPISGHRSVSWYQQTPGQGLQFLFEYFSETQRNKGNFPGRFSGRQFSNSRSEMNVSTLELGDSALYLCASSLFLETQYFGPGTRLLVL.

The chain has TRBV9 and TRBJ2-3; D uncertain. Germline V gives CDR1 SGDLS, CDR2 YYNGEE. Trimming took off 2 bases at V and 1 base at J, with 5 bases between the two ends. This CDR3 comprises 13 residues. The CDR3 DNA reads as TGTGCCAGCAGCGTCGCGGGCACAGATACGCAGTATTTT. Its protein is CASSVAGTDTQYF.

This clone showed up just once. The rearrangement links TRBV7-3 to TRBJ1-1; D gene unclear. Trimming took 6 bases from V and 6 from J, leaving 14 bases between them. CDR1 and CDR2 (germline): SGHTA, FQGTGA. CDR3 size: 13 residues. The CDR3 region is CASSSGKWAEAFF. CDR3 in DNA: TGTGCCAGCAGTAGCGGGAAGTGGGCTGAAGCTTTCTTT.

The chain uses TRBV6-6 and TRBJ1-2; D is perhaps TRBD1 (6 bases). This CDR3 spans 15 amino acids. V shed 6 bases and J shed 1 base, with 15 bases lying between them. Germline CDR1 reads MNHNY; CDR2 reads SVGAGI (reference sequence). The CDR3 region has the DNA TGTGCCAGCAGGCCACGGACAGCCATTAACTATGGCTACACCTTC. It codes for CASRPRTAINYGYTF.

Written as DNA, the CDR3 is TGTGCCAGCAGCTTAAGGGACAGGCAAGAGACCCAGTACTTC. This translates into CASSLRDRQETQYF. This chain joins TRBV7-8 and TRBJ2-5; TRBD1 aligns across 8 bases. The germline V gene encodes CDR1 SGHVS and CDR2 FQNEAQ. The CDR3 covers 14 residues. V shed 2 bases and J 2 bases; nucleotides not matched to a gene: 1.

This clone occurred a few times. V usage is TRBV5-8 and J usage is TRBJ2-5; 10 positions match TRBD2. This CDR3 has 17 residues. The germline CDR1 and CDR2 sequences are SGHTS and YDEGEE. Trimming removed 0 bases from V and 5 bases from J; junction bases left unmatched: 10. The CDR3 is CASSLVVLAGGPETQYF. The CDR3 DNA follows: TGTGCCAGCAGCTTGGTTGTCTTAGCGGGAGGACCGGAGACCCAGTACTTC.

This chain links TRBV29-1 with TRBJ2-1, with 7 bases matching TRBD2. Germline V gives CDR1 SQVTM, CDR2 ANQGSEA. This CDR3 has 12 amino acids. After removal of 4 bases from V and 10 bases from J, the junction contained 7 bases not matched to a gene. The CDR3 nucleotides read TGCAGCGTTGGTATAACTAGCGAGGAGCAGTTCTTC. Translated, it gives CSVGITSEEQFF.

This clone was recorded only once. The chain links TRBV2 to TRBJ1-2; 9 bases are shared with TRBD1. The CDR3 is 13 amino acids. The germline V gene has CDR1 SNHLY and CDR2 FYNNEI. Trimming at V came to 6 bases and at J to 8 bases, leaving 7 bases not matched to a gene. CDR3 nucleotides: TGTGCCAGCAGACCCGGGACAGGGAGCGGCTACACCTTC. It translates to CASRPGTGSGYTF.

The V and J genes are TRBV6-5 and TRBJ1-1, with 10 bases fitting TRBD1. The V gene's germline CDR1 is MNHEY and CDR2 SVGAGI. This CDR3 region has 13 residues. With 2 bases clipped from V and 6 bases from J, the junction kept 0 bases outside the gene matches. CDR3 coding DNA: TGTGCCAGCAGTTACGGGACAGGGGCTGAAGCTTTCTTT. Amino acids: CASSYGTGAEAFF.

The chain combines TRBV6-5 with TRBJ2-1, with 10 nucleotides matching TRBD2. There are 15 residues in the CDR3. Per the germline V gene, CDR1 is MNHEY and CDR2 is SVGAGI. The V gene end was trimmed by 6 bases and the J gene end by 4 bases; junction bases not matched to a gene: 6. The CDR3 is CASRPSGRGYNEQFF. CDR3 bases: TGTGCCAGCAGACCCAGCGGGAGGGGGTACAATGAGCAGTTCTTC.

This rearrangement joins TRBV5-1 to TRBJ2-7, with TRBD2 identical over 7 bases. The CDR3 contains 17 residues. Germline CDR1 is SGHRS and CDR2 is YFSETQ. V shed 3 bases, J shed 2 bases, and the junction held 14 bases outside the gene matches. The CDR3 reads CASSSRLLAPRTYEQYF. CDR3 bases: TGCGCCAGCAGCTCCAGGTTACTAGCGCCGAGGACCTACGAGCAGTACTTC. Using reference TRBV5-1 and TRBJ2-7 for the parts outside the CDR3, the full variable domain is KAGVTQTPRYLIKTRGQQVTLSCSPISGHRSVSWYQQTPGQGLQFLFEYFSETQRNKGNFPGRFSGRQFSNSRSEMNVSTLELGDSALYLCASSSRLLAPRTYEQYFGPGTRLTVT.

The chain recombines TRBV2 with TRBJ2-6, with D possibly matching TRBD2 (6 bases). The CDR3 runs to 19 residues. The ends were cut back, 4 bases at V and 5 bases at J, with 24 bases in the middle. The V gene's germline CDR1 is SNHLY and CDR2 FYNNEI. CDR3 loop: CASSVGGAGQGIRANVLTF. The CDR3 DNA reads as TGTGCCAGCAGTGTGGGGGGAGCAGGGCAGGGTATTCGGGCCAACGTCCTGACTTTC.

The chain employs TRBV4-1 and TRBJ2-3, with 9 positions matching TRBD2. The CDR3 is 16 amino acids. V lost 5 bases, J lost 3 bases, and 9 bases stayed unmatched. Germline V gene sequence: CDR1 MGHRA, CDR2 YSYEKL. The CDR3 loop reads CASSTGNSGSTDTQYF. Here the CDR3 DNA reads TGCGCCAGCAGCACGGGAAATAGCGGGAGTACAGATACGCAGTATTTT.

This chain uses TRBV5-1 with TRBJ2-7; 8 bases fit TRBD1. In germline, CDR1 is SGHRS, CDR2 YFSETQ. The CDR3 has 14 residues. V dropped 0 bases and J dropped 2; count of bases not matched to a gene: 1. The DNA for the CDR3 is TGCGCCAGCAGCTTGGAGGGACAGGCCTACGAGCAGTACTTC. This encodes CASSLEGQAYEQYF.

The V gene is TRBV15, the J gene TRBJ1-2, with a tentative D call TRBD1 (6 bases). The CDR3 contains 14 residues. The germline V and J ends were trimmed by 6 bases and 3 bases, with 14 bases remaining between them. The germline CDR1 and CDR2 sequences are LNHNV and YYDKDF (reference sequence). The CDR3 DNA follows: TGTGCCACCAGTCTAGGGGGGGCCCACTATGGCTACACCTTC. Its protein product is CATSLGGAHYGYTF.

This clone was seen once. The V and J genes are TRBV15 and TRBJ2-1; no clear D gene. Germline assignment: CDR1 LNHNV and CDR2 YYDKDF (reference sequence). This CDR3 has 12 amino acids. The V end was cut by 0 bases, the J end by 7 bases, with 4 bases between. CDR3 region: CATSRDRNEQFF. The CDR3 nucleotides are TGTGCCACCAGCAGAGATCGTAATGAGCAGTTCTTC.